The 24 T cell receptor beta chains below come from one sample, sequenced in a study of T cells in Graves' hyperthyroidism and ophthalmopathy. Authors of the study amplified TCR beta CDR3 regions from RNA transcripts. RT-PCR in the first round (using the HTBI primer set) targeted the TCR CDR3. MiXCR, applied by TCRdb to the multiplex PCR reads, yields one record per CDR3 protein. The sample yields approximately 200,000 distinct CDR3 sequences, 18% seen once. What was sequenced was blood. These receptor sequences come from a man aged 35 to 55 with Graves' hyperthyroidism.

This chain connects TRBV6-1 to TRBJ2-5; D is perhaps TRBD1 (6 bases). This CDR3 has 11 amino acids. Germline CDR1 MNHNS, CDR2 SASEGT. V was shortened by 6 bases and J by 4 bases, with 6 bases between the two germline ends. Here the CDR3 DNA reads TGTGCCAGCAGGACAGGAGAGACCCAGTACTTC. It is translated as CASRTGETQYF.

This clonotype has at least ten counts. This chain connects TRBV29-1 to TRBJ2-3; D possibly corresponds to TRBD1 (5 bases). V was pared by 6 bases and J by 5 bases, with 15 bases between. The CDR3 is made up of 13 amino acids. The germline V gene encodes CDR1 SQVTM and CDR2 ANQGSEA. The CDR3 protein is CSVQGVNGDTQYF. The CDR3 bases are TGCAGCGTCCAAGGGGTGAATGGAGATACGCAGTATTTT.

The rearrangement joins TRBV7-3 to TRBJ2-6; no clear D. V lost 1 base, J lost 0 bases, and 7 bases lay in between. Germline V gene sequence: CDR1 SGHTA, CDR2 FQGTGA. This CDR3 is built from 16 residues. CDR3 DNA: TGTGCCAGCAGCTTAAGTTCGAGCTCTGGGGCCAACGTCCTGACTTTC. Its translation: CASSLSSSSGANVLTF.

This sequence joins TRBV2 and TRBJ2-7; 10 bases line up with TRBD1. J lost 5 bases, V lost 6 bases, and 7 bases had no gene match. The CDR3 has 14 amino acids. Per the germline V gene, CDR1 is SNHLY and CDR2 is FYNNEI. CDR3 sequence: CASRPGQGRDEQYF. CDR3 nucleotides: TGTGCCAGCAGGCCGGGACAGGGGAGGGACGAGCAGTACTTC. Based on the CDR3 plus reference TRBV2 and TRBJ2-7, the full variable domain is EPEVTQTPSHQVTQMGQEVILRCVPISNHLYFYWYRQILGQKVEFLVSFYNNEISEKSEIFDDQFSVERPDGSNFTLKIRSTKLEDSAMYFCASRPGQGRDEQYFGPGTRLTVT.

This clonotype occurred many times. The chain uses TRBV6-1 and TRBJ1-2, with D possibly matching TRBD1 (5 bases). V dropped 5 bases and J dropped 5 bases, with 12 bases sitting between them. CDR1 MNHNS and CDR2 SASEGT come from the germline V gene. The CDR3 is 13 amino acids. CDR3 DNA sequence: TGTGCCAGCAGTTCCGGGGCCCTGTATGGCTACACCTTC. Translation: CASSSGALYGYTF.

CDR3 residues: CAIKETPMNTEAFF. CDR3 coding DNA: TGTGCCATCAAGGAAACACCGATGAACACTGAAGCTTTCTTT. The J gene is TRBJ1-1, the V gene TRBV10-3; D ambiguous. The CDR3 extends over 14 amino acids. The germline CDR1 and CDR2 sequences are ENHRY and SYGVKD. The germline V and J ends were trimmed by 7 bases and 0 bases, with 12 bases remaining between them.

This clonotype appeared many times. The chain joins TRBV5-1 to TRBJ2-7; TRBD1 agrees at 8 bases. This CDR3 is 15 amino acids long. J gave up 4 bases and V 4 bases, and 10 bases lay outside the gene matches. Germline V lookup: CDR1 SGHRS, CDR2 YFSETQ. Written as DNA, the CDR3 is TGCGCCAGCAGCCCCGGACAGGGTCCGGGTTACGAGCAGTACTTC. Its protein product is CASSPGQGPGYEQYF.

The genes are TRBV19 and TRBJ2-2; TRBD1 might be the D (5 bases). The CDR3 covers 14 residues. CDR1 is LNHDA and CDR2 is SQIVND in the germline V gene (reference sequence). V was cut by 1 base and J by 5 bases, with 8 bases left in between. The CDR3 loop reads CASSIVGATGELFF. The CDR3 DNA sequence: TGTGCCAGTAGTATAGTAGGGGCGACCGGGGAGCTGTTTTTT.

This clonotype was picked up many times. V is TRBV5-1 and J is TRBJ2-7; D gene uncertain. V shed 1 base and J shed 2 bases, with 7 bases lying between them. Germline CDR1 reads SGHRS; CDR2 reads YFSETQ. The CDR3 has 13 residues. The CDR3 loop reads CASSLSQAYEQYF. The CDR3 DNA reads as TGCGCCAGCAGCTTGTCCCAGGCCTACGAGCAGTACTTC.

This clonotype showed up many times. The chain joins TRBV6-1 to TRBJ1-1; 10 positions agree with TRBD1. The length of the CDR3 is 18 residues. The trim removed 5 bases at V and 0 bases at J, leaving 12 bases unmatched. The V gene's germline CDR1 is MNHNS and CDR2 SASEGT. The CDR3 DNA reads TGTGCCAGCAGTCCCCTAATCGGGACAGGGGATGTGAACACTGAAGCTTTCTTT. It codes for CASSPLIGTGDVNTEAFF.

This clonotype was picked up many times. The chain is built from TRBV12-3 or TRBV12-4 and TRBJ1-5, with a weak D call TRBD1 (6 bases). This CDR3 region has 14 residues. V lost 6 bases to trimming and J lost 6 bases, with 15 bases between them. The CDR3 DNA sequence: TGTGCCAGCAGGCTAACAGGGCAGGGTCAGCCCCAGCATTTT. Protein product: CASRLTGQGQPQHF.

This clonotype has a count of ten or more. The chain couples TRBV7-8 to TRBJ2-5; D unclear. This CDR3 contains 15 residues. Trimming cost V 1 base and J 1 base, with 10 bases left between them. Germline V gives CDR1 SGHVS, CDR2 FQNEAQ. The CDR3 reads CASSLGSAGQETQYF. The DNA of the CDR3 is TGTGCCAGCAGCTTAGGTTCGGCAGGCCAAGAGACCCAGTACTTC.

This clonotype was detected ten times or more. The CDR3, as DNA: TGTGCCAGCAGCGAAACCGGGACTAGCGGCACAGATACGCAGTATTTT. Its translation: CASSETGTSGTDTQYF. The chain has TRBV3-1 and TRBJ2-3; 10 nucleotides line up with TRBD2. Germline V gene data show CDR1 as LGHDT and CDR2 as YNNKEL (reference sequence). V lost 5 bases to trimming and J lost 1 base; unmatched junction nucleotides: 6. This CDR3 has 16 residues.

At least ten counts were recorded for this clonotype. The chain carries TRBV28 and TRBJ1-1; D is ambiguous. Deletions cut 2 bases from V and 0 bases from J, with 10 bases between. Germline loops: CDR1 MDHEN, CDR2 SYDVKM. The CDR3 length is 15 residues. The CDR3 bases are TGTGCCAGCAGTTTAAGAGCAGCAATGAACACTGAAGCTTTCTTT. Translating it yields CASSLRAAMNTEAFF.

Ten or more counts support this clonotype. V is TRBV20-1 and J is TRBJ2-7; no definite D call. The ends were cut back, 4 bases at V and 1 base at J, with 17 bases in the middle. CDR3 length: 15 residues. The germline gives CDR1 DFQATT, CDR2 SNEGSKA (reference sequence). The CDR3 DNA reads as TGCAGTGCTACGCCATGGCCCTCCTCGTCCTACGAGCAGTACTTC. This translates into CSATPWPSSSYEQYF.

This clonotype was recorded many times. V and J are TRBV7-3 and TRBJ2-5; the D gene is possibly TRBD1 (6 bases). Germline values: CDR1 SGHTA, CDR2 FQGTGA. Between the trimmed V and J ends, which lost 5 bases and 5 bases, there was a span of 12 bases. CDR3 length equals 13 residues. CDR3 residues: CASSRGQSETQYF. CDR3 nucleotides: TGTGCCAGCAGCCGAGGACAGTCGGAGACCCAGTACTTC.

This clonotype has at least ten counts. The CDR3 DNA sequence: TGTGCCAGCAGCCCCTCAACGGAGGGTTGTAGGGGGAGCACTGAAGCTTTCTTT. Its translation is CASSPSTEGCRGSTEAFF. The chain carries TRBV3-2 and TRBJ1-1. TRBV3-2 is deemed a pseudogene. This CDR3 has 18 amino acids.

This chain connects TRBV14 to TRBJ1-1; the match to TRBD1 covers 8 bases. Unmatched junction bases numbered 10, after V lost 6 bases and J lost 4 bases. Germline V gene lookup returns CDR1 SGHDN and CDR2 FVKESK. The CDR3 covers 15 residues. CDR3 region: CASSRLDTGGTEAFF. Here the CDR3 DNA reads TGTGCCAGCAGTCGCCTTGATACAGGGGGCACTGAAGCTTTCTTT.

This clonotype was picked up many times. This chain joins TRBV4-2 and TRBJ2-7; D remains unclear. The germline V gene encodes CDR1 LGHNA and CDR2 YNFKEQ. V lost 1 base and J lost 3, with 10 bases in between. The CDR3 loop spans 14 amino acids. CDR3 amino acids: CASSQGPAGYEQYF. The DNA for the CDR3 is TGTGCCAGCAGCCAAGGTCCAGCTGGCTACGAGCAGTACTTC.

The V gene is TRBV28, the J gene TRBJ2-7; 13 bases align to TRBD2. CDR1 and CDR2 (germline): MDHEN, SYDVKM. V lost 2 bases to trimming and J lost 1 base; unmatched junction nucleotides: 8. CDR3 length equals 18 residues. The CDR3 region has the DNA TGTGCCAGCAGTTTACCGACTAGCGGGGGGCTAGGATCCTACGAGCAGTACTTC. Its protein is CASSLPTSGGLGSYEQYF.

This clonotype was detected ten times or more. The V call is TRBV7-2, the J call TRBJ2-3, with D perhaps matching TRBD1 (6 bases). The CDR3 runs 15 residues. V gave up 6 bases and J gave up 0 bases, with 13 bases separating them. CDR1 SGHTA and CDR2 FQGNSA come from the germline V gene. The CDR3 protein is CASSPDRSSTDTQYF. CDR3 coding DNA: TGTGCCAGCAGTCCAGACAGGAGTAGCACAGATACGCAGTATTTT.

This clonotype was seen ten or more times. CDR3 loop: CASSRGSGGAPYNEQFF. CDR3 nucleotide sequence: TGTGCCAGCAGCCGGGGGAGCGGGGGGGCCCCCTACAATGAGCAGTTCTTC. The chain couples TRBV9 to TRBJ2-1, with TRBD2 matching over 10 bases. The ends lost 4 bases at V and 2 bases at J; junction bases unmatched: 9. CDR1 is SGDLS and CDR2 is YYNGEE in the germline V gene. The length of the CDR3 is 17 residues.

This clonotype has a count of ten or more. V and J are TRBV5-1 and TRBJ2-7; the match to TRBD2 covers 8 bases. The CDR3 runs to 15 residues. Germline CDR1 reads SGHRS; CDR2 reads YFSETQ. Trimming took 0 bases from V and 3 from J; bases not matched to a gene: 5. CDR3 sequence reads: CASSLGAGGFYEQYF. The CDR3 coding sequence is TGCGCCAGCAGCTTGGGGGCGGGAGGTTTCTACGAGCAGTACTTC.

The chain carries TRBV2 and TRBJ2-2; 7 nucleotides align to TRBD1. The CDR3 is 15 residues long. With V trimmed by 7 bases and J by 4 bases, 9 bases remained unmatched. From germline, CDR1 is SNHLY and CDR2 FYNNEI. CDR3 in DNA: TGTGCCAGCATTAGGGACAGTAGGAGCACCGGGGAGCTGTTTTTT. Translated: CASIRDSRSTGELFF. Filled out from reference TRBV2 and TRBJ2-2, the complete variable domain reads EPEVTQTPSHQVTQMGQEVILRCVPISNHLYFYWYRQILGQKVEFLVSFYNNEISEKSEIFDDQFSVERPDGSNFTLKIRSTKLEDSAMYFCASIRDSRSTGELFFGEGSRLTVL.